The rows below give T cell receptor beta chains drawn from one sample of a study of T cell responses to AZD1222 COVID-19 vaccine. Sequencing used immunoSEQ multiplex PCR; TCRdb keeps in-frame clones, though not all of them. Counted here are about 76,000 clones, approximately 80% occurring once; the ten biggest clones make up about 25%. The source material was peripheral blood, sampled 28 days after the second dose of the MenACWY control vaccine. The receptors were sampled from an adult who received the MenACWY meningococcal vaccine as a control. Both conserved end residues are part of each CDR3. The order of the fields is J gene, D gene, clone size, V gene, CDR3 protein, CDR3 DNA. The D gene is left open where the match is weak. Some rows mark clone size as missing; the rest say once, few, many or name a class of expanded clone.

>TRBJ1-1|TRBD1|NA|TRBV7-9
CASSLTGGNTEAFF
TGTGCCAGCAGCCTAACAGGGGGTAACACTGAAGCTTTCTTT
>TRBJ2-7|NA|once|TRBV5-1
CASSLGGDGYEQYF
TGCGCCAGCAGCTTGGGCGGAGATGGCTACGAGCAGTACTTC
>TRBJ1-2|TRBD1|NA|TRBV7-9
CASSPGDRGGGYTF
TGTGCCAGCAGCCCTGGGGACAGAGGAGGTGGCTACACCTTC
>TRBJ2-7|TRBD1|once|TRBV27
CASSSTGQGLFYEQYF
TGTGCCAGCAGTTCCACCGGACAGGGGCTCTTTTACGAGCAGTACTTC
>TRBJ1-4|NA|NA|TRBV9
CASSVEGRGYTNEKLFF
TGTGCCAGCAGCGTAGAAGGCAGGGGTTACACTAATGAAAAACTGTTTTTT
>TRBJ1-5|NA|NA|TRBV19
CASTLLNSNQPQHF
TGTGCCAGTACCCTATTAAATAGCAATCAGCCCCAGCATTTT
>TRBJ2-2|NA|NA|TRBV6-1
CASSDPGAKVGELFF
TGTGCCAGCAGTGACCCCGGGGCAAAAGTCGGGGAGCTGTTTTTT
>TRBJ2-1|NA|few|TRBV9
CASSTDPRGRNNEQFF
TGTGCCAGCAGTACGGACCCTCGGGGGAGGAACAATGAGCAGTTCTTC
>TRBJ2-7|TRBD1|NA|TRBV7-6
CASSRGQGAYEQYF
TGTGCCAGCAGCCGAGGACAGGGCGCCTACGAGCAGTACTTC
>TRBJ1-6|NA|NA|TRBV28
CASSLGGAELVPLHF
TGTGCCAGCAGTTTAGGAGGGGCAGAATTGGTCCCCCTCCACTTT
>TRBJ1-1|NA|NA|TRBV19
CASTLTVGNTEAFF
TGTGCCAGTACCCTGACAGTTGGAAACACTGAAGCTTTCTTT
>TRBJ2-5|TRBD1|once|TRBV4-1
CASSLYRGPQETQYF
TGCGCCAGCAGCCTGTACAGGGGGCCTCAAGAGACCCAGTACTTC
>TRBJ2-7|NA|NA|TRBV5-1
CASSLAGWKGGRDEQYF
TGCGCCAGCAGCTTGGCCGGATGGAAGGGTGGTAGGGACGAGCAGTACTTC
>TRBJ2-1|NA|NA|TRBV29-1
CSVAGEGRFF
TGCAGCGTTGCGGGGGAAGGGAGGTTCTTC
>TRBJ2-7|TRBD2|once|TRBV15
CATSRATGGSYEQYF
TGTGCCACCAGCAGAGCAACGGGGGGCTCCTACGAGCAGTACTTC
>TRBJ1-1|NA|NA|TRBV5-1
CASSLGQYTEAFF
TGCGCCAGCAGCCTGGGGCAGTACACTGAAGCTTTCTTT
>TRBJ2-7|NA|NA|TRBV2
CASSEGMASTYEQYF
TGTGCCAGCAGTGAAGGGATGGCCTCGACCTACGAGCAGTACTTC
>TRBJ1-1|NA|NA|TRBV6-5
CASSSARGGTEAFF
TGTGCCAGCAGCTCAGCGAGGGGGGGGACTGAAGCTTTCTTT
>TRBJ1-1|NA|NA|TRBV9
CASSVDLVAEAFF
TGTGCCAGCAGCGTAGATTTGGTGGCTGAAGCTTTCTTT
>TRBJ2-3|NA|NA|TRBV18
CASSPRPSTDTQYF
TGTGCCAGCTCACCACGTCCGAGCACAGATACGCAGTATTTT
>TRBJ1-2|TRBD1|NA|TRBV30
CAWSGTGGHGYTF
TGTGCCTGGAGTGGGACAGGGGGACACGGCTACACCTTC
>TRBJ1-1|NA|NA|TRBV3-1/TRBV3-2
CASSQDKRGGTEAFF
TGTGCCAGCAGCCAAGATAAAAGGGGGGGCACTGAAGCTTTCTTT
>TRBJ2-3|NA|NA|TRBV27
CASSQGRGDTQYF
TGTGCCAGCAGTCAGGGACGGGGAGATACGCAGTATTTT
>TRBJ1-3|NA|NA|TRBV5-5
CASSFNTERSGNTIYF
TGTGCCAGCAGCTTTAATACTGAACGCTCTGGAAACACCATATATTTT
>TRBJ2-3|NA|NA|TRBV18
CASSPLPPGPKGADTQYF
TGTGCCAGCTCCCCGCTTCCCCCGGGACCCAAAGGAGCAGATACGCAGTATTTT
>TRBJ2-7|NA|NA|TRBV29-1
CSVETDNGFPPYEQYF
TGCAGCGTTGAAACGGATAATGGATTCCCTCCCTACGAGCAGTACTTC
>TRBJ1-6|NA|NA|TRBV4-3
CASSRAGLPNSPLHF
TGCGCCAGCAGCCGGGCGGGACTCCCGAATTCACCCCTCCACTTT
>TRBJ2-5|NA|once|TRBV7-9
CASSRIGGDQETQYF
TGTGCCAGCAGCCGGATAGGGGGGGATCAAGAGACCCAGTACTTC
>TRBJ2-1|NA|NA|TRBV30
CARAGTNNEQFF
TGTGCCCGAGCAGGTACAAACAATGAGCAGTTCTTC
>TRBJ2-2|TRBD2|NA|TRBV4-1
CASSRSLAGVTGELFF
TGCGCCAGCAGCCGATCCCTAGCGGGGGTGACCGGGGAGCTGTTTTTT
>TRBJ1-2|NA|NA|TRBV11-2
CASSYAGTGTYGYTF
TGTGCCAGCAGCTACGCCGGGACGGGAACCTATGGCTACACCTTC
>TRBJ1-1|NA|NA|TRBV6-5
CASSSPGSGAFF
TGTGCCAGCAGTTCCCCAGGGTCTGGGGCTTTCTTT
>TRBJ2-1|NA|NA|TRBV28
CASSSIPRGSYNEQFF
TGTGCCAGCAGTTCGATCCCTAGGGGCTCCTACAATGAGCAGTTCTTC
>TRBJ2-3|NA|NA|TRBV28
CASMERMAQYF
TGTGCCAGCATGGAGAGAATGGCGCAGTATTTT
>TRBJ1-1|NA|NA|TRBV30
CAWKDRPNTEAFF
TGTGCCTGGAAAGACAGACCGAACACTGAAGCTTTCTTT
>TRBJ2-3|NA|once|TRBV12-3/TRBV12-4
CASSLIRADTQYF
TGTGCCAGCAGCCTAATCCGGGCAGATACGCAGTATTTT
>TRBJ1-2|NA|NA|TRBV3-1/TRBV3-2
CASSQDRGGNYGYTF
TGTGCCAGCAGCCAAGATAGGGGCGGAAACTATGGCTACACCTTC
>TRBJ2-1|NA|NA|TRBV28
CASSPRTGNEQFF
TGTGCCAGCAGCCCCAGGACCGGCAATGAGCAGTTCTTC
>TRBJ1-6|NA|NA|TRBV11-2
CASSPGVNSPLHF
TGTGCCAGCAGCCCAGGGGTCAATTCACCCCTCCACTTT
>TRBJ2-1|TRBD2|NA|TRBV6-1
CASSETSGRAGEQFF
TGTGCCAGCAGTGAGACTAGCGGGAGGGCCGGTGAGCAGTTCTTC
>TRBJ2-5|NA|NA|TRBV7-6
CASSSYQETQYF
TGTGCCAGCAGCTCGTACCAAGAGACCCAGTACTTC
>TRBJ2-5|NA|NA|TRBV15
CATGGEETQYF
TGTGCCACAGGGGGGGAAGAGACCCAGTACTTC
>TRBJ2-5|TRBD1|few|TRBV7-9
CASSLNRGSQETQYF
TGTGCCAGCAGCCTCAACAGGGGGAGCCAAGAGACCCAGTACTTC
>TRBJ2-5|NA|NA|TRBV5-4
CASSKRGQIQETQYF
TGTGCCAGCAGCAAACGAGGACAGATCCAAGAGACCCAGTACTTC
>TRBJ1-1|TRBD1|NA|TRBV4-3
CASRGQTNTEAFF
TGCGCCAGCAGGGGACAGACTAACACTGAAGCTTTCTTT
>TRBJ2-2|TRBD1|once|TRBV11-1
CASSLDRGMGNGELFF
TGTGCCAGCAGCTTGGACAGGGGAATGGGCAACGGGGAGCTGTTTTTT
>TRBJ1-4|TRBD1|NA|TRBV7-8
CASSLETGLSEKLFF
TGTGCCAGCAGCTTAGAGACAGGGCTGAGTGAAAAACTGTTTTTT
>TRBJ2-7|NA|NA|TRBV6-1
CASSDRASLPSYEQYF
TGTGCCAGCAGTGATCGGGCCAGCTTGCCCTCCTACGAGCAGTACTTC